This entry features one TCR beta chain sequence. The data derive from a study of blood T cell repertoires in COVID-19. Overall study: Whether acute or convalescent, the COVID-19 samples came from the United States, Italy and Spain. Nucleic acid was either cDNA or gDNA, and it came from T cells, B-cell-depleted T cells, or PBMCs.

Under the authors' procedure: Using reference gene primer amplification, nucleated cell counts were estimated. The table came from immunoSEQ multiplex PCR; TCRdb's copy has only in-frame clones and leaves some out. V and J calls and clone size come straight from that table; D and trimming were deduced from the DNA. The sample has 110,000 to 150,000 clones; roughly four fifths are singletons. The specimen sequenced was peripheral blood. This TCR came from a woman aged 80 or older with acute or convalescent COVID-19.

CDR3 nucleotides: TGTGCCAGCACAAAAAGCGGTTCACCCCTCCACTTT. It codes for CASTKSGSPLHF. The J gene is TRBJ1-6, the V gene TRBV13; the D is unclear. The germline V and J ends were trimmed by 7 bases and 9 bases, with 10 bases remaining between them. Germline CDR1 reads PRHDT; CDR2 reads FYEKMQ (reference sequence). The CDR3 has 12 residues.